What follows are 26 T cell receptor beta chains derived from one specimen sequenced in a study of regulatory T cells in long-lasting Graves disease. As to time point: newly diagnosed GD, antithyroid drugs for less than 3 months. There was RNA extracted from PBMCs, and the TCR library was made from it. Arm-PCR of CDR3 regions and iRepertoire HTBI primers were used to build TCR beta libraries. MiXCR, run by TCRdb on the multiplex PCR reads, gives a single entry per CDR3 protein. Among approximately 470,000 distinct CDR3 sequences listed, around 15% were seen once. These sequences were also reported in another study, on T cells in Graves' hyperthyroidism and ophthalmopathy.

The material sequenced was peripheral blood mononuclear cells (PBMCs), taken at new diagnosis, from a patient treated with antithyroid drugs. These receptors all stem from a man between 35 and 55 years old with Graves disease.

This clonotype was seen many times. The rearrangement links TRBV6-1 to TRBJ2-7; D possibly corresponds to TRBD1 (6 bases). Trimming removed 2 bases at V and 4 bases at J, with 12 bases between. The CDR3 is 14 amino acids. Germline lookup yields CDR1 MNHNS and CDR2 SASEGT. CDR3: CASSERQGRYEQYF. The CDR3 nucleotides read TGTGCCAGCAGTGAACGGCAGGGGCGGTACGAGCAGTACTTC.

This clonotype was detected only once. A read error is possible here, since a much larger clone lies one base away. The chain combines TRBV28 with TRBJ2-5, with unresolved D. The CDR3 is 13 residues long. Germline CDR1 reads MDHEN; CDR2 reads SYDVKM. Trimming left V 3 bases short and J 7 bases short, with 12 bases between. The CDR3 sequence is CASSFLGMGTQYF. The CDR3 coding sequence is TGTGCCAGCAGTTTCTTGGGGATGGGGACCCAGTACTTC.

The V gene is TRBV9, the J gene TRBJ2-2; no clear D gene. V shed 3 bases and J shed 2 bases, with 11 bases lying between them. Germline V gene lookup returns CDR1 SGDLS and CDR2 YYNGEE. The CDR3 length is 15 residues. CDR3: CASSGRTTNTGELFF. The CDR3 DNA follows: TGTGCCAGCAGCGGAAGGACCACTAACACCGGGGAGCTGTTTTTT.

At least ten counts were recorded for this clonotype. The chain employs TRBV12-3 or TRBV12-4 and TRBJ2-3; D call uncertain. CDR3 size: 12 residues. Trimming took off 6 bases at V and 3 bases at J, with 7 bases between the two ends. The CDR3 DNA is TGTGCCAGCAGCTCGAATACAGATACGCAGTATTTT. It translates to CASSSNTDTQYF.

As concerns this clonotype: This sequence may be a read error, since a much larger clone differs from it by one base. The chain recombines TRBV7-9 with TRBJ2-7, with a possible D match to TRBD2 (5 bases). The CDR3 contains 14 residues. Per germline, CDR1 SEHNR and CDR2 FQNEAQ (reference sequence). V dropped 6 bases and J dropped 2 bases, with 14 bases sitting between them. The CDR3 DNA follows: TGTGCCAGCAGGGCGGCGAGAGGGACCTACGAGCAGTACTTC. Its translation: CASRAARGTYEQYF. Combining the CDR3 with reference TRBV7-9 and TRBJ2-7 gives the whole variable domain DTGVSQNPRHKITKRGQNVTFRCDPISEHNRLYWYRQTLGQGPEFLTYFQNEAQLEKSRLLSDRFSAERPKGSFSTLEIQRTEQGDSAMYLCASRAARGTYEQYFGPGTRLTVT.

This clonotype was counted a few times. Possible read error: a much larger clone is one base away. This rearrangement joins TRBV6-5 to TRBJ2-1; maybe TRBD1 (6 bases). CDR3 length: 14 amino acids. Germline CDR1 MNHEY, CDR2 SVGAGI. DNA for the CDR3: TGTGCCAGCAATTACGGACAGCCTGGCAATGAGCAGTTCTTC. Protein sequence: CASNYGQPGNEQFF.

This clonotype was found many times. V gene TRBV19 combines with J gene TRBJ1-1; D is unclear. Germline loops: CDR1 LNHDA, CDR2 SQIVND (reference sequence). V was pared by 3 bases and J by 4 bases, with 9 bases between. The length of the CDR3 is 13 residues. In DNA, the CDR3 is TGTGCCAGTAGTATGTGGACCAGCACTGAAGCTTTCTTT. Its translation: CASSMWTSTEAFF.

This clonotype was counted at least ten times. The chain is built from TRBV28 and TRBJ2-1, with D possibly TRBD2 on 6 matching bases. Germline CDR1 and CDR2: MDHEN and SYDVKM. The length of the CDR3 is 14 residues. Between the trimmed V and J ends, which lost 5 bases and 4 bases, there was a span of 12 bases. The DNA for the CDR3 is TGTGCCAGCAGTCAGAGCGGGCCTTACAATGAGCAGTTCTTC. Translating gives CASSQSGPYNEQFF. Filled out from reference TRBV28 and TRBJ2-1, the complete variable domain reads DVKVTQSSRYLVKRTGEKVFLECVQDMDHENMFWYRQDPGLGLRLIYFSYDVKMKEKGDIPEGYSVSREKKERFSLILESASTNQTSMYLCASSQSGPYNEQFFGPGTRLTVL.

The V and J genes are TRBV5-1 and TRBJ1-2, with D uncertain. Trimming pared 0 bases from V and 4 bases from J, leaving 10 bases between. Germline lookup yields CDR1 SGHRS and CDR2 YFSETQ. CDR3 length equals 14 residues. CDR3 sequence: CASSLEEVRYGYTF. The CDR3 DNA is TGCGCCAGCAGCTTGGAGGAGGTCCGCTATGGCTACACCTTC.

This clonotype was seen ten or more times. The genes are TRBV12-3 or TRBV12-4 and TRBJ2-1, with D tentatively TRBD1 (5 bases). CDR3 size: 15 residues. Trimming took off 4 bases at V and 8 bases at J, with 18 bases between the two ends. CDR3 bases: TGTGCCAGCAGTTCCGACAGCCCCCCCGAGTATGAGCAGTTCTTC. This gives the protein CASSSDSPPEYEQFF.

This clonotype was seen a few times. V usage is TRBV19 and J usage is TRBJ2-1, with TRBD1 matching 8 bases. Per the germline V gene, CDR1 is LNHDA and CDR2 is SQIVND (reference sequence). The CDR3 totals 16 residues. V lost 6 bases, J lost 0 bases, and 7 bases stayed unmatched. The CDR3 DNA is TGTGCCAGTAGCTCCACGACAGGGGACTCCTACAATGAGCAGTTCTTC. It codes for CASSSTTGDSYNEQFF. Using reference TRBV19 and TRBJ2-1 for the parts outside the CDR3, the full variable domain is DGGITQSPKYLFRKEGQNVTLSCEQNLNHDAMYWYRQDPGQGLRLIYYSQIVNDFQKGDIAEGYSVSREKKESFPLTVTSAQKNPTAFYLCASSSTTGDSYNEQFFGPGTRLTVL.

There are a few counts of this clonotype. One junction end disagrees with the germline gene, perhaps due to a read error. V usage is TRBV7-7 and J usage is TRBJ2-7, with TRBD2 matching 14 bases. There are 16 residues in the CDR3. Germline CDR1 SSHAT, CDR2 FNYEAQ (reference sequence). The CDR3 DNA sequence: TGTGCTAGCACCCCCACCTCGGGACTAGCGGGAGCTAAGCAGTACTTC. Protein sequence: CASTPTSGLAGAKQYF.

This clonotype was recorded at least ten times. The chain employs TRBV29-1 and TRBJ1-4; unclear D gene. In germline, CDR1 is SQVTM, CDR2 ANQGSEA. The CDR3 has 13 amino acids. Trimming removed 7 bases from V and 7 bases from J, with 16 bases in between. The CDR3 region is CSARHTRSEKLFF. In DNA form, the CDR3 reads TGCAGCGCTCGACATACAAGAAGTGAAAAACTGTTTTTT.

This clonotype was counted between two and nine times. The gene calls are TRBV7-9 and TRBJ1-1; the D gene is possibly TRBD1 (5 bases). The CDR3 is 14 amino acids. Germline V CDR1 and CDR2: SEHNR, FQNEAQ (reference sequence). V shed 4 bases and J shed 1 base, with 10 bases lying between them. This CDR3 reads CASSSTTGNTEAFF. The CDR3 DNA is TGTGCCAGCAGCTCTACAACAGGGAACACTGAAGCTTTCTTT. Together with reference TRBV7-9 and TRBJ1-1, the CDR3 gives the full variable domain: DTGVSQNPRHKITKRGQNVTFRCDPISEHNRLYWYRQTLGQGPEFLTYFQNEAQLEKSRLLSDRFSAERPKGSFSTLEIQRTEQGDSAMYLCASSSTTGNTEAFFGQGTRLTVV.

This clonotype was recorded a few times. At one end the junction does not follow the germline gene, possibly because of a read error. The genes are TRBV12-3 or TRBV12-4 and TRBJ2-2; 8 bases are shared with TRBD1. The CDR3 consists of 14 residues. The CDR3 protein is CTSRGRLQTGELFF. CDR3 DNA sequence: TGTACCAGCAGGGGGCGGCTACAGACCGGGGAGCTGTTTTTT.

This clonotype was counted ten times or more. The chain recombines TRBV29-1 with TRBJ2-5; 8 nucleotides agree with TRBD2. Germline lookup yields CDR1 SQVTM and CDR2 ANQGSEA. V trimming: 0 bases; J trimming: 5 bases; junction bases outside the gene matches: 11. This CDR3 contains 16 residues. CDR3 loop: CSVEDHPAGAWETQYF. The CDR3 nucleotides are TGCAGCGTTGAAGATCATCCAGCGGGAGCTTGGGAGACCCAGTACTTC.

This clonotype was counted only a few times. In nucleotides, the CDR3 is TGCAGTGGGATAGCGGGAGTAACCTACGAGCAGTACTTC. Translating gives CSGIAGVTYEQYF. This chain connects TRBV20-1 to TRBJ2-7; 9 nucleotides line up with TRBD2. The CDR3 has 13 residues. Germline assignment: CDR1 DFQATT and CDR2 SNEGSKA (reference sequence). Trimming at V came to 7 bases and at J to 2 bases, leaving 6 bases not matched to a gene.

This clonotype was counted ten times or more. This sequence joins TRBV7-3 and TRBJ2-3; TRBD2 is a possible D gene (6 bases). CDR3 length: 15 residues. Trimming took off 2 bases at V and 5 bases at J, with 14 bases between the two ends. Germline CDR1 is SGHTA and CDR2 is FQGTGA. DNA of the CDR3: TGTGCCAGCAGCTTACACGGGGAGGTGGAAGATACGCAGTATTTT. This encodes CASSLHGEVEDTQYF.

At least ten counts were recorded for this clonotype. This rearrangement joins TRBV7-9 to TRBJ2-1; D is unclear. Trimming took 8 bases from V and 3 from J, leaving 17 bases between them. This CDR3 is built from 15 residues. Germline V lookup: CDR1 SEHNR, CDR2 FQNEAQ (reference sequence). This CDR3 is CASGPRPANYNEQFF. The CDR3 nucleotides read TGTGCCAGCGGTCCCAGACCTGCCAACTACAATGAGCAGTTCTTC.

The table lists this clonotype with many counts. V is TRBV12-3 or TRBV12-4 and J is TRBJ1-1, with D perhaps TRBD1 (5 bases). V gave up 6 bases and J gave up 1 base, with 12 bases separating them. This CDR3 has 14 amino acids. The CDR3 region is CASSFQGTNTEAFF. CDR3 coding DNA: TGTGCCAGCAGCTTCCAGGGCACGAACACTGAAGCTTTCTTT.

A remark on this clonotype: The final CDR3 position lacks the conserved phenylalanine or tryptophan, pointing to a likely read error. This sequence joins TRBV12-3 or TRBV12-4 and TRBJ2-3; 11 positions agree with TRBD2. After removal of 1 base from V and 2 bases from J, the junction contained 8 bases not matched to a gene. The CDR3 spans 18 residues. This CDR3 reads CASSLGVGLAALTDTQYS. CDR3 in DNA: TGTGCCAGCAGTTTAGGGGTGGGACTAGCGGCCCTCACAGATACGCAGTATTCT.

Here the CDR3 DNA reads TGTGCCAGCAGTTTAGCGGGACGTTATAATTCACCCCTCCACTTT. It encodes CASSLAGRYNSPLHF. V usage is TRBV27 and J usage is TRBJ1-6; the D gene is possibly TRBD1 (5 bases). This CDR3 is 15 amino acids long. Trimming removed 2 bases from V and 4 bases from J, with 9 bases in between. Germline V gene data show CDR1 as MNHEY and CDR2 as SMNVEV (reference sequence).

The genes are TRBV5-1 and TRBJ1-5, with 10 bases aligning to TRBD1. This CDR3 spans 14 amino acids. Germline V gene sequence: CDR1 SGHRS, CDR2 YFSETQ. The V segment lost 4 bases and the J segment 4 bases; nucleotides outside the gene matches: 2. The CDR3 nucleotides read TGCGCCAGCAGCGTGGGACAGGGGAATCAGCCCCAGCATTTT. Encoded protein: CASSVGQGNQPQHF.

This clonotype was recorded once. V gene TRBV19 combines with J gene TRBJ1-5; D call uncertain. In germline, CDR1 is LNHDA, CDR2 SQIVND (reference sequence). The CDR3 covers 16 residues. The ends were cut back, 4 bases at V and 3 bases at J, with 16 bases in the middle. CDR3 nucleotide sequence: TGTGCCAGTAGTACAGACGGATGGGGATTCAATCAGCCCCAGCATTTT. Amino acids: CASSTDGWGFNQPQHF.

This clonotype was counted many times. This chain uses TRBV5-1 with TRBJ2-1; TRBD2 aligns across 9 bases. After removal of 3 bases from V and 6 bases from J, the junction contained 7 bases not matched to a gene. The CDR3 extends over 15 amino acids. CDR1 is SGHRS, CDR2 YFSETQ, per germline. The CDR3 DNA is TGCGCCAGCAGCTCCGAGACTAGCGGCACCAATGAGCAGTTCTTC. It yields the protein CASSSETSGTNEQFF.

The V and J genes are TRBV24-1 and TRBJ2-1; a possible D gene is TRBD1 (6 bases). CDR1 and CDR2 (germline): KGHDR, SFDVKD. The CDR3 runs 16 residues. Trimming left V 9 bases short and J 0 bases short, with 17 bases between. CDR3 residues: CATGKGHPDSYNEQFF. CDR3 sequence (DNA): TGTGCCACCGGGAAGGGACACCCTGACTCCTACAATGAGCAGTTCTTC.